The clone carrying this T cell receptor beta chain is medium-sized. Via MiXCR, TCRdb re-called the PCR reads, giving one row per CDR3 protein. The sample has 2,500 or so distinct CDR3 sequences; under 45% are singletons. The CDR3 is made up of 16 amino acids. The V end lost 0 bases, the J end lost 1 base, and 9 bases lay between the germline ends. Germline-derived CDR1 and CDR2 are MNHEY and SMNVEV (reference sequence). This sample was included in a study of immune characterization of retroperitoneal liposarcoma. The chain joins TRBV27 to TRBJ2-2; D not certain. This sequence originates from a male donor with retroperitoneal liposarcoma. Material for sequencing was tumor tissue. The CDR3 DNA follows: TGTGCCAGCAGTTTATCGATCAGATTGAACACCGGGGAGCTGTTTTTT. Residues: CASSLSIRLNTGELFF.